This TCR beta chain was captured by sequencing in a study of T cell changes during pregnancy in multiple sclerosis. Using immunoSEQ multiplex PCR, the repertoire was profiled, and TCRdb retains in-frame clones only, with some absent. This table holds about 89,000 clones, 90% to 95% found once. V shed 1 base and J shed 7 bases, with 10 bases lying between them. Per the germline V gene, CDR1 is MNHNS and CDR2 is SASEGT. The CDR3 has 14 amino acids. V and J are TRBV6-1 and TRBJ1-4; D call uncertain. The sequence came from a female donor in good health, enrolled as a control in a pregnancy study. The sample consisted of peripheral blood, taken after pregnancy. Here the CDR3 reads CASSEGTGSEKLFF. The CDR3, as DNA: TGTGCCAGCAGTGAAGGGACGGGGAGTGAAAAACTGTTTTTT.